The T cell receptor (beta chain) under discussion was sequenced for a study of cytomegalovirus exposure and HLA in healthy donors. Study context: An earlier analysis identified 95 million to 120 million unique TCR beta sequences in 170 million or so T cells.

Study-level results: Researchers reported in a later analysis that a missense DCLRE1C variant was tied to TCR beta V- and J-gene trimming. A later analysis showed HLA-associated TCR beta chains outstripping equally common others in clonal expansion. In a later analysis, several top co-occurrence clusters appeared linked to parvovirus B19, influenza, CMV and Epstein-Barr virus.

On this clone itself: Its antigen remains unidentified.

It was with 60 Vbeta and 13 Jbeta primers that the PCR ran. The data were produced by immunoSEQ multiplex PCR, yet TCRdb's version contains in-frame clones alone and is incomplete. The profile shows hundreds of thousands of clones, around 73% of them singletons. Germline V gene sequence: CDR1 PRHDT, CDR2 FYEKMQ (reference sequence). This CDR3 region has 15 residues. The V end was cut by 1 base, the J end by 1 base, with 9 bases between. The sample consisted of PBMCs. The origin of this receptor is a male donor in good health and CMV-seronegative. The chain is built from TRBV13 and TRBJ2-3, with D perhaps matching TRBD2 (6 bases). DNA for the CDR3: TGTGCCAGCAGCTTAGTGGGGGGAGGCACAGATACGCAGTATTTT. Its protein is CASSLVGGGTDTQYF.